Reported below is one T cell receptor beta chain. Antigen specificity is unknown. The data are from a study of glioma-infiltrating T cells. Regarding the study as a whole: Tissue-blood divergence was below expectation in non-neoplastic patients, above in gliomas. CDR3 overlap between tissue and blood was very small.

The iRepertoire nested amplicon-rescue multiplex PCR amplified TCR alpha and beta CDR3s from RNA. For one-step reverse transcription and amplification, 100-400 ng of tissue mRNA or PBMC total RNA was used. TCRdb reprocessed the multiplex PCR reads via MiXCR and lists one record per CDR3 protein. The table has about 130,000 distinct CDR3 sequences, around 23% seen once. Source material: glioma tissue, nonneoplastic brain tissue, or PBMCs (not recorded which). This receptor was taken from a human donor with low-grade glioma or glioblastoma, undergoing nonglioma brain surgery, or in good health (not recorded which).

CDR3 coding DNA: TGTGCCAGCAACCTCTTGGGGGGACGAACAGATACGCAGTATTTT. Its translation is CASNLLGGRTDTQYF. This chain links TRBV14 with TRBJ2-3, with D possibly being TRBD2 (6 bases). The CDR3 has 15 amino acids. The germline V and J ends were trimmed by 7 bases and 3 bases, with 17 bases remaining between them. Germline V gene lookup returns CDR1 SGHDN and CDR2 FVKESK.